Listed here is a single T cell receptor (beta chain). Its antigen is not known. These data come from a study of cytomegalovirus exposure and HLA in healthy donors. Notes on the study in general: Most TCR sequences were uncommon, yet certain public TCRs appeared in many donors.

13 Jbeta primers and 60 Vbeta primers were used for the PCR. Per the authors' pipeline: The count from a later analysis was tens of millions of unique TCR beta chains, around 10 million of them shared. Profiling relied on immunoSEQ multiplex PCR, and the TCRdb table lists in-frame clones only, not all of them. The DNA gave D and trimming, while V, J and clone size come from that table. The profile shows about 160,000 clones, about 73% of them singletons. V was cut by 6 bases and J by 8 bases, with 23 bases left in between. CDR1 MDHEN and CDR2 SYDVKM come from the germline V gene. This CDR3 region has 16 residues.

The sequenced sample consisted of PBMCs. V usage is TRBV28 and J usage is TRBJ2-1; weak D call: TRBD2 (7 bases). This sequence originates from a woman aged 40 to 55 in good health and CMV-seronegative. CDR3 loop: CASSPNSRGGAHEQFF. CDR3 sequence (DNA): TGTGCCAGCAGCCCGAACTCGAGAGGGGGGGCCCATGAGCAGTTCTTC.